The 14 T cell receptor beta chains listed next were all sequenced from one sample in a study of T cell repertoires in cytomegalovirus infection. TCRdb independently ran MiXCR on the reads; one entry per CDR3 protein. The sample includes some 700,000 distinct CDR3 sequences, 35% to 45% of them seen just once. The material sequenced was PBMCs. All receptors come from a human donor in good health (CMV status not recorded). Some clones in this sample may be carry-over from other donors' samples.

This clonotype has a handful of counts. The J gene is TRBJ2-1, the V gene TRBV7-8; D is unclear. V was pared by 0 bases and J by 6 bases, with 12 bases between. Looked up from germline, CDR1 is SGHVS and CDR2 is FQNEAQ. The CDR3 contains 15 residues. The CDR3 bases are TGTGCCAGCAGCTTAGCCCCCCGGCTGATCAATGAGCAGTTCTTC. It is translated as CASSLAPRLINEQFF.

This CDR3 reads CASSQGSGGYNEQFF. The CDR3, as DNA: TGCGCCAGCAGCCAAGGGAGCGGGGGTTACAATGAGCAGTTCTTC. The rearrangement joins TRBV4-1 to TRBJ2-1, with 8 bases lining up with TRBD2. Germline loops: CDR1 MGHRA, CDR2 YSYEKL. Germline trimming cut 1 base from V and 4 bases from J; bases unmatched to any gene: 3. This CDR3 is built from 15 residues.

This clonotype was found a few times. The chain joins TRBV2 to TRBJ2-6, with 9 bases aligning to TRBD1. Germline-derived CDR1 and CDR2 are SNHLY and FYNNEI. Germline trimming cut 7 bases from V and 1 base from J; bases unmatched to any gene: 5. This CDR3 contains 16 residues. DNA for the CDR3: TGTGCCAGCATCTCGGGACAGGGATCTGGGGCCAACGTCCTGACTTTC. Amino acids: CASISGQGSGANVLTF.

CDR3 nucleotide sequence: TGTGCCAGCAGTTTATCGATAGCGATGAACACTGAAGCTTTCTTT. It is translated as CASSLSIAMNTEAFF. The rearrangement uses TRBV27 and TRBJ1-1; D is ambiguous. The CDR3 contains 15 residues. Germline V CDR1 and CDR2: MNHEY, SMNVEV (reference sequence). The ends were cut back, 0 bases at V and 0 bases at J, with 8 bases in the middle.

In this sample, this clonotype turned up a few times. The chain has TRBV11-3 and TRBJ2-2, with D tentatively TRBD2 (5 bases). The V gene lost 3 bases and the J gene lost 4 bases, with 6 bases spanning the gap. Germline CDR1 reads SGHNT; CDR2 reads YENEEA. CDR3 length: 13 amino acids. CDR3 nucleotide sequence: TGTGCCAGCAGCTTTGGACTCACCGGGGAGCTGTTTTTT. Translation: CASSFGLTGELFF.

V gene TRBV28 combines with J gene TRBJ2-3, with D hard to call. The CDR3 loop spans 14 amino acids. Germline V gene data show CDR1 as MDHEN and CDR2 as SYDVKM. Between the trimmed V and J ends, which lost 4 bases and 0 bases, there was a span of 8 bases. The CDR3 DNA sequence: TGTGCCAGCAGTTCCAGCGCTAGCACAGATACGCAGTATTTT. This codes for CASSSSASTDTQYF.

The CDR3 loop is CASSLAGIGENTQYF. CDR3 sequence (DNA): TGTGCCAGCAGCTTAGCGGGGATAGGAGAAAATACGCAGTATTTT. The rearrangement links TRBV7-2 to TRBJ2-3; unclear D gene. Germline V gene lookup returns CDR1 SGHTA and CDR2 FQGNSA. Between the trimmed V and J ends, which lost 0 bases and 7 bases, there was a span of 14 bases. The CDR3 totals 15 residues.

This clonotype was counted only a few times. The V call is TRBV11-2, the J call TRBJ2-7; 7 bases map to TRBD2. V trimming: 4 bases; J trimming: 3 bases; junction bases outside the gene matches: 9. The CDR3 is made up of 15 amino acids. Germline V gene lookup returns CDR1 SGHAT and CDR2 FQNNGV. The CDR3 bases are TGTGCCAGCAGCTCCCCGGGACTAAACTACTACGAGCAGTACTTC. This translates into CASSSPGLNYYEQYF.

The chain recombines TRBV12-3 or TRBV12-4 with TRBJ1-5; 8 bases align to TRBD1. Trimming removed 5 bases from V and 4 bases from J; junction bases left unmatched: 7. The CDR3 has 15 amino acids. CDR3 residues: CASSATGGGNQPQHF. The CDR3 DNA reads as TGTGCCAGCAGTGCCACAGGGGGTGGGAATCAGCCCCAGCATTTT.

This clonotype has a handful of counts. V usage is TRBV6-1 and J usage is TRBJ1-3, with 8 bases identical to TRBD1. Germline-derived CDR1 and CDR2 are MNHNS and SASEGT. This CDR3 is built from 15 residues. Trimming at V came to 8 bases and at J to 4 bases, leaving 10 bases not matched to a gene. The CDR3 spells CASGTGQVPGNTIYF. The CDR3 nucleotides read TGTGCCAGCGGGACAGGACAGGTTCCCGGAAACACCATATATTTT.

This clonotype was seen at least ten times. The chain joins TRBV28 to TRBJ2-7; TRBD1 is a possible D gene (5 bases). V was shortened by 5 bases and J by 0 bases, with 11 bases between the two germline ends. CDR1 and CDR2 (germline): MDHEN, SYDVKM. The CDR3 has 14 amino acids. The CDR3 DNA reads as TGTGCCAGCAGTCGGACAATTAGCTCCTACGAGCAGTACTTC. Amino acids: CASSRTISSYEQYF.

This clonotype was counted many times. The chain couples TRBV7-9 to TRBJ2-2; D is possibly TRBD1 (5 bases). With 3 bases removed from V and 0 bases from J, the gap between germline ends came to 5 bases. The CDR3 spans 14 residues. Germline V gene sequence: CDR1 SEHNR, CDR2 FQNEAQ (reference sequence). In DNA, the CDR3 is TGTGCCAGCAGCTTCAGGGCGAACACCGGGGAGCTGTTTTTT. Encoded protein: CASSFRANTGELFF. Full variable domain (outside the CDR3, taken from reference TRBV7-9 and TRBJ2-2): DTGVSQNPRHKITKRGQNVTFRCDPISEHNRLYWYRQTLGQGPEFLTYFQNEAQLEKSRLLSDRFSAERPKGSFSTLEIQRTEQGDSAMYLCASSFRANTGELFFGEGSRLTVL.

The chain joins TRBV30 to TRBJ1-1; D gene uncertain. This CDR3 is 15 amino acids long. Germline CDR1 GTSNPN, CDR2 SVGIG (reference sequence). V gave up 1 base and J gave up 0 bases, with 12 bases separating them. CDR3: CAWSAIDGMNTEAFF. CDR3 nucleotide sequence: TGTGCCTGGAGTGCGATCGACGGGATGAACACTGAAGCTTTCTTT.

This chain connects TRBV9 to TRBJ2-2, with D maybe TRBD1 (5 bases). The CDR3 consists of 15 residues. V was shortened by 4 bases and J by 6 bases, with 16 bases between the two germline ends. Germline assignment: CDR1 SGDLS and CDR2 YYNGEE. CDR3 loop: CASSPQGGVAGELFF. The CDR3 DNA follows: TGTGCCAGCAGCCCCCAGGGCGGTGTTGCCGGGGAGCTGTTTTTT.